These T cell receptor beta chains were read from a single sample in a study of T cells after yellow fever vaccination. TCRdb used MiXCR to reprocess the 5' RACE reads, holding one entry per CDR3 protein. The sample yields about 220,000 distinct CDR3 sequences, 3.2% seen once. The sequences come from CD4+ T cells sorted from PBMCs, collected 10 days after the yellow fever booster vaccination. These receptors were obtained from a man aged 18-30 years who received the YFV17D yellow fever vaccine. CDR3s leave out the opening cysteine and the closing phenylalanine or tryptophan.

TRBJ2-1	TRBV9	ASSARGGGVNEQF
TRBJ1-5	TRBV10-1	ASSEGEHQPQH
TRBJ2-7	TRBV21-1	ASSKKGDVRPNEQY
TRBJ1-2	TRBV7-2	ASSLYWTGGYGYT
TRBJ2-3	TRBV9	ASSVDRNTQY
TRBJ2-1	TRBV7-2	ASSLMDRRGRNEQF
TRBJ2-1	TRBV5-1	ASSGGGSNTDEQF
TRBJ1-5	TRBV4-2	ASSRSSGGGQPQH
TRBJ1-1	TRBV5-1	ASSSTTGVTEAF
TRBJ2-5	TRBV7-2	ASRNTGGGETQY
TRBJ2-5	TRBV5-4	ASSLKTSGGYQETQY
TRBJ1-5	TRBV20-1	SARRRGFSNQPQH
TRBJ2-5	TRBV21-1	ASPLSGGQETQY
TRBJ1-2	TRBV7-3	ASSPGRGGYGYT
TRBJ1-1	TRBV18	ASSPSRETEAF
TRBJ2-6	TRBV2	ASTGTTSGANVLT
TRBJ1-5	TRBV20-1	SARGLAGGGQPQH
TRBJ2-1	TRBV10-3	AISEQGVPYNEQF
TRBJ2-6	TRBV4-3	ASSQASGANVLT
TRBJ1-5	TRBV7-2	ASSPRGTHSNQPQH
TRBJ2-6	TRBV7-2	ASSLRAGTGANVLT
TRBJ2-1	TRBV5-4	ASSSRLAGGLNEQF
TRBJ2-2	TRBV12-3/TRBV12-4	ASSFAGASSGELF
TRBJ2-2	TRBV6-4	ASSDSRMSGELF
TRBJ1-5	TRBV20-1	SAPAGQGPYQPQH
TRBJ1-4	TRBV14	ASSQDFGATNEKLF